This note documents a single T cell receptor (beta chain) sequence. As yet, its antigen is unknown. Deletions cut 6 bases from V and 0 bases from J, with 8 bases between. Germline V gene data show CDR1 as GTSNPN and CDR2 as SVGIG (reference sequence). The CDR3 covers 12 residues. This entry comes from a study of cytomegalovirus exposure and HLA in healthy donors. When sampled, the donors appeared nominally healthy, though they likely had unrecorded immune exposures. PCR was performed using 60 Vbeta and 13 Jbeta primers. The data were produced by immunoSEQ multiplex PCR, yet TCRdb's version contains in-frame clones alone and is incomplete. The sample gives some 220,000 clones, around 80% of which show up once; about 0.47% is in the top ten. Broader study findings: Testing in vitro showed a few CMV-associated chains specific for CMV antigens.

The chain carries TRBV30 and TRBJ1-2, with D unresolved. The sequence derives from a boy between 10 and 17 years old in good health and CMV-seronegative. The sequencing input was PBMCs. In nucleotides, the CDR3 is TGTGCCTGCCATACTTCTAACTATGGCTACACCTTC. It yields the protein CACHTSNYGYTF.